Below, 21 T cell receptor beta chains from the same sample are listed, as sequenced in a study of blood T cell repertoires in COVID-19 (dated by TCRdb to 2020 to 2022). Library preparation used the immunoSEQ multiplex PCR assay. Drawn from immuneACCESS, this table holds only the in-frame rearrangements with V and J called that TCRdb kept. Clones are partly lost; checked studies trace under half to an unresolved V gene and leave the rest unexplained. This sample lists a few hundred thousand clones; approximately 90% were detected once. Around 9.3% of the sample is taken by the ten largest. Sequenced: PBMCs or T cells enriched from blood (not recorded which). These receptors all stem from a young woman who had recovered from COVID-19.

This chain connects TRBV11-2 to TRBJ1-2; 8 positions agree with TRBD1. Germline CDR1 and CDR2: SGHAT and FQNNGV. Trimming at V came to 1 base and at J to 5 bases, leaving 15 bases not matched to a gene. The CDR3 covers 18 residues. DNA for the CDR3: TGTGCCAGCAGCTTAGGGGCCTGGGCCAGGGACAGGCGGTATGGCTACACCTTC. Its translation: CASSLGAWARDRRYGYTF.

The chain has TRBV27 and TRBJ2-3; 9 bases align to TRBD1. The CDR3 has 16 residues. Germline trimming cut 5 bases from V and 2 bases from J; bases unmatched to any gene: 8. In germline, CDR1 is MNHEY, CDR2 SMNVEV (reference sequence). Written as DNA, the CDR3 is TGTGCCAGCAGTCCCCGGGACAGGGCTTACACAGATACGCAGTATTTT. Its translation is CASSPRDRAYTDTQYF.

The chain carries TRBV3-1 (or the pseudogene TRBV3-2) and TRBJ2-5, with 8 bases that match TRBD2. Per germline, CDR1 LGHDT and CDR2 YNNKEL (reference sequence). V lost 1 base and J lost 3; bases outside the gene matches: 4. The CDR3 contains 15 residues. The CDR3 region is CASSQGIAGKETQYF. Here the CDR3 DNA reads TGTGCCAGCAGCCAAGGGATAGCGGGAAAAGAGACCCAGTACTTC.

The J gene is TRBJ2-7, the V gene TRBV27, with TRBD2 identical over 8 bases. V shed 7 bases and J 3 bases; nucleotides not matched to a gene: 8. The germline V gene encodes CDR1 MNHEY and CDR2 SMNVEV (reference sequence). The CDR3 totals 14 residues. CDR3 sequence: CASKSGSRDYEQYF. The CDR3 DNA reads TGTGCCAGCAAAAGCGGGAGTAGGGACTACGAGCAGTACTTC.

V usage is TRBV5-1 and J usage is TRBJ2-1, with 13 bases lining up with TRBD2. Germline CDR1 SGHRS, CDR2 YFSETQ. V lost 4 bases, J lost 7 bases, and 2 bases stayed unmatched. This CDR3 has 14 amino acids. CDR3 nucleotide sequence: TGCGCCAGCAGCGAGGGACTAGCGGGAAATGAGCAGTTCTTC. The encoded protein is CASSEGLAGNEQFF.

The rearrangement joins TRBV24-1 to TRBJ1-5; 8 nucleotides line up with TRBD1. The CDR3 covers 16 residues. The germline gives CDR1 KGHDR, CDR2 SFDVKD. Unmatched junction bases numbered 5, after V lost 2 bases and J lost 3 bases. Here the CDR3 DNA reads TGTGCCACCAGTGATTCTCGGACAGGGATCAATCAGCCCCAGCATTTT. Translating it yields CATSDSRTGINQPQHF.

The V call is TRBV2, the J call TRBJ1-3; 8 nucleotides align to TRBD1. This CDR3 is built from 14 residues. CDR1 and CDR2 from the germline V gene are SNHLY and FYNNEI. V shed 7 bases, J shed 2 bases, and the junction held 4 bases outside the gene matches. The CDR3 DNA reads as TGTGCCAGCAATTACAGGGGGACTGGAAACACCATATATTTT. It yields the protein CASNYRGTGNTIYF.

This chain's CDR3 is CASSRSGRVQETQYF. The CDR3 DNA is TGTGCCAGCAGCCGTAGCGGGAGAGTTCAAGAGACCCAGTACTTC. This chain connects TRBV7-6 to TRBJ2-5; the match to TRBD2 covers 9 bases. This CDR3 is built from 15 residues. CDR1 is SGHVS, CDR2 FNYEAQ, per germline. Unmatched junction bases numbered 6, after V lost 5 bases and J lost 2 bases.

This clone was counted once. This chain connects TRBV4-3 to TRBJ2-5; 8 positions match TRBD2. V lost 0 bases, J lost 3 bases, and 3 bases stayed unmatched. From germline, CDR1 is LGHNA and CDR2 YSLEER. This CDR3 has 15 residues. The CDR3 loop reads CASSQEVRGEETQYF. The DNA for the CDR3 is TGCGCCAGCAGCCAAGAGGTGCGGGGGGAAGAGACCCAGTACTTC.

The CDR3: CASSQVSPTVLGSPLHF. The CDR3 DNA sequence: TGCGCCAGCAGCCAAGTCTCTCCGACAGTTTTGGGTTCACCCCTCCACTTT. The chain is built from TRBV4-1 and TRBJ1-6; tentatively, D is TRBD1 (5 bases). CDR1 is MGHRA and CDR2 is YSYEKL in the germline V gene. Trimming left V 1 base short and J 9 bases short, with 19 bases between. This CDR3 spans 17 amino acids.

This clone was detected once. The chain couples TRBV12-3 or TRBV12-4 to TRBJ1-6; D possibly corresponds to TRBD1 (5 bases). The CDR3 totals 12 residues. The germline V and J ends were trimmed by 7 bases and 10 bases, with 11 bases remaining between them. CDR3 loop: CASTAGLSPLHF. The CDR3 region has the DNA TGTGCCAGCACCGCAGGGTTGTCACCCCTCCACTTT.

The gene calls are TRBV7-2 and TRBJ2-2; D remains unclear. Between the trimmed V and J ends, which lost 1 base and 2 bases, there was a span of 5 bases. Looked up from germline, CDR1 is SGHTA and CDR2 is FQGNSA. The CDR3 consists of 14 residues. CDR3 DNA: TGTGCCAGCAGCTTAGTTAGCAACACCGGGGAGCTGTTTTTT. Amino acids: CASSLVSNTGELFF.

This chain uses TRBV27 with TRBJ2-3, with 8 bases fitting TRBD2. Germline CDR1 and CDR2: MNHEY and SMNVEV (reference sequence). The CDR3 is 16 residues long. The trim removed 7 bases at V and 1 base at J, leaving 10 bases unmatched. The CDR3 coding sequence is TGTGCCAGCAAAAATCGACTAGCGACTCGCACAGATACGCAGTATTTT. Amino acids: CASKNRLATRTDTQYF.

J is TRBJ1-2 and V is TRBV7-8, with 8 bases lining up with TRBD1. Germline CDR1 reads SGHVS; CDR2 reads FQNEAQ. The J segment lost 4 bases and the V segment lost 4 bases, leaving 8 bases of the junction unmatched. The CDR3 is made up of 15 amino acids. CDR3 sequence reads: CASSSRRGQVYGYTF. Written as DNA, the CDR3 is TGTGCCAGCAGCTCCCGCAGGGGGCAGGTCTATGGCTACACCTTC. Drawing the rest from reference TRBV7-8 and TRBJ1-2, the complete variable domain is GAGVSQSPRYKVAKRGQDVALRCDPISGHVSLFWYQQALGQGPEFLTYFQNEAQLDKSGLPSDRFFAERPEGSVSTLKIQRTQQEDSAVYLCASSSRRGQVYGYTFGSGTRLTVV.

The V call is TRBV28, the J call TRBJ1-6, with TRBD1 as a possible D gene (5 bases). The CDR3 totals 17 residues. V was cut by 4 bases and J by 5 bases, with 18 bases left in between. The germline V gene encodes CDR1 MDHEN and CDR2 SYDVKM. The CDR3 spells CASSSTSGLRDNSPLHF. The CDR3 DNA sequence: TGTGCCAGCAGTTCGACGTCAGGGCTACGGGATAATTCACCCCTCCACTTT.

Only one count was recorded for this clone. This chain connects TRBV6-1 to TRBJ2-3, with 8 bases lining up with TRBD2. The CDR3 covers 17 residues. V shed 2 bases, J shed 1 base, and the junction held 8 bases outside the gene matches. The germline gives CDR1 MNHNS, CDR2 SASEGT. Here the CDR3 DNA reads TGTGCCAGCAGTGAAAGGTCGGAGCGGGGGCGCACAGATACGCAGTATTTT. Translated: CASSERSERGRTDTQYF.

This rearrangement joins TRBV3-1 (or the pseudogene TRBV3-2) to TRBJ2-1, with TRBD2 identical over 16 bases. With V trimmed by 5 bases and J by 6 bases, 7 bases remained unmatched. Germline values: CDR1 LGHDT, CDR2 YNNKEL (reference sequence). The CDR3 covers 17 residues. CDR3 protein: CASSAGLAGGVGNEQFF. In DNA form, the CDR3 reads TGTGCCAGCAGCGCGGGACTAGCGGGGGGGGTAGGCAATGAGCAGTTCTTC.

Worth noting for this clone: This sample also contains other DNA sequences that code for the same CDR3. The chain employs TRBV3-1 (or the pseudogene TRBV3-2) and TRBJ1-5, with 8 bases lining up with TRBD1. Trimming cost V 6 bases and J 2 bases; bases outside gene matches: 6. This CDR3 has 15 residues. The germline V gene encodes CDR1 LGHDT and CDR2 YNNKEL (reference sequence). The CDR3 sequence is CASSLGTGGNQPQHF. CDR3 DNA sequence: TGTGCCAGCAGTCTCGGGACAGGCGGCAATCAGCCCCAGCATTTT.

CDR3: CASSSRQGDIFGYTF. Here the CDR3 DNA reads TGTGCCAGCAGCTCCCGACAGGGGGACATCTTTGGCTACACCTTC. V usage is TRBV7-3 and J usage is TRBJ1-2; 9 bases map to TRBD1. Germline trimming cut 4 bases from V and 7 bases from J; bases unmatched to any gene: 10. The germline V gene encodes CDR1 SGHTA and CDR2 FQGTGA. This CDR3 comprises 15 residues.

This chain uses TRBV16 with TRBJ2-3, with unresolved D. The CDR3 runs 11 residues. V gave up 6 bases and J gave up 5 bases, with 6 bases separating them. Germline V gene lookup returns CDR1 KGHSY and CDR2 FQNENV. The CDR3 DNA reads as TGTGCCAGCAGACTTATAGATACGCAGTATTTT. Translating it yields CASRLIDTQYF. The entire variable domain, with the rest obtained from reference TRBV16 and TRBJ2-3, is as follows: GEEVAQTPKHLVRGEGQKAKLYCAPIKGHSYVFWYQQVLKNEFKFLISFQNENVFDETGMPKERFSAKCLPNSPCSLEIQATKLEDSAVYFCASRLIDTQYFGPGTRLTVL.

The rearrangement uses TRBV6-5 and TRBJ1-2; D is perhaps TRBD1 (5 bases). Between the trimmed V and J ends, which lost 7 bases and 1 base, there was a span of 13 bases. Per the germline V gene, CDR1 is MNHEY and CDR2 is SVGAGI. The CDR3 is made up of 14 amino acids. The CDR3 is CASIRGKGNYGYTF. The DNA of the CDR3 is TGTGCCAGCATTAGGGGCAAGGGTAACTATGGCTACACCTTC.